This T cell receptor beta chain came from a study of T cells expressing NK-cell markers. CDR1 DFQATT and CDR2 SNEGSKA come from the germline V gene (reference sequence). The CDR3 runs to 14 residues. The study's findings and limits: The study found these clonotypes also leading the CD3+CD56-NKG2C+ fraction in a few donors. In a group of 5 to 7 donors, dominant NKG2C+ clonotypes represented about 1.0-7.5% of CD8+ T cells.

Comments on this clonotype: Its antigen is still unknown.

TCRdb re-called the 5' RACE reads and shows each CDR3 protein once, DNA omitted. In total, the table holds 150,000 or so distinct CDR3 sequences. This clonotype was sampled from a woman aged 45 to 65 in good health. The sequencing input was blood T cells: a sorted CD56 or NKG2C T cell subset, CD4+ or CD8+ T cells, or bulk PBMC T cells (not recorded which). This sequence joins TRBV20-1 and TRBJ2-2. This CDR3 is CSARPFLDTGELFF.